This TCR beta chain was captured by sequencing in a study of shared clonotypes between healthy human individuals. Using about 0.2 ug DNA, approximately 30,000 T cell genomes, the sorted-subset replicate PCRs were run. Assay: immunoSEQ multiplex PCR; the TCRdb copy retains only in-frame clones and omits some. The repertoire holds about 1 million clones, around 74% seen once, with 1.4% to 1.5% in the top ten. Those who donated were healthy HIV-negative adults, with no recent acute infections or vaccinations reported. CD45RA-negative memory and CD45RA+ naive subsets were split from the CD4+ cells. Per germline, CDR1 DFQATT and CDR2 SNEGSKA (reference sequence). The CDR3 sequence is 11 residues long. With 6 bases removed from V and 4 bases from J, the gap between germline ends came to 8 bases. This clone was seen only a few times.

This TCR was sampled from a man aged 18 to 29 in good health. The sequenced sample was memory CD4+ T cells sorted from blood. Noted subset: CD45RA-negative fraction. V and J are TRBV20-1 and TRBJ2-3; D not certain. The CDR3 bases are TGCAGTGCCACAGTCCCAGATACGCAGTATTTT. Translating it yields CSATVPDTQYF.